The rows below give T cell receptor beta chains drawn from one sample of a study of cytomegalovirus exposure and HLA in healthy donors. Clones were read by immunoSEQ multiplex PCR, and TCRdb kept only the in-frame ones, dropping some. The sample yields around 150,000 clones, around 79% seen once. Source material: PBMCs. These receptors all stem from a man aged 45 to 65 in good health and CMV-seropositive. Each CDR3 is given with its conserved first and last residue. A D gene is named only where the DNA matches it firmly. The size of a clone is reported for some rows only, either as once, few or many, or as a class for expanded clones.

CDR3aa: CATSRDSGASGSPGELFF; CDR3nt: TGTGCCACCAGCAGGGACTCCGGGGCTAGCGGGAGTCCCGGGGAGCTGTTTTTT; d_gene: TRBD2; abundance: -; v_gene: TRBV15; j_gene: TRBJ2-2
CDR3aa: CAISGGLAGGGETQYF; CDR3nt: TGTGCCATCAGTGGAGGACTAGCGGGAGGCGGAGAGACCCAGTACTTC; d_gene: TRBD2; abundance: few; v_gene: TRBV10-3; j_gene: TRBJ2-5
CDR3aa: CASSPGQPGNTIYF; CDR3nt: TGTGCCAGCAGCCCCGGTCAACCTGGAAACACCATATATTTT; d_gene: -; abundance: -; v_gene: TRBV9; j_gene: TRBJ1-3
CDR3aa: CASSRALSPGQVYEQYF; CDR3nt: TGCGCCAGCAGCCGGGCCCTCTCCCCGGGACAGGTCTACGAGCAGTACTTC; d_gene: TRBD1; abundance: few; v_gene: TRBV4-1; j_gene: TRBJ2-7
CDR3aa: CASSQFGRDRVYGYTF; CDR3nt: TGTGCCAGCAGTCAGTTCGGCCGGGACAGGGTTTATGGCTACACCTTC; d_gene: TRBD1; abundance: -; v_gene: TRBV28; j_gene: TRBJ1-2
CDR3aa: CASSSVASSTDTQYF; CDR3nt: TGTGCCAGCAGCTCCGTTGCGTCCTCCACAGATACGCAGTATTTT; d_gene: -; abundance: -; v_gene: TRBV7-9; j_gene: TRBJ2-3
CDR3aa: CASSSRTGGNYEQYF; CDR3nt: TGTGCCAGCAGTTCTCGGACAGGGGGCAACTACGAGCAGTACTTC; d_gene: TRBD1; abundance: -; v_gene: TRBV28; j_gene: TRBJ2-7
CDR3aa: CASSKDIQTNTGELFF; CDR3nt: TGTGCCAGCAGCAAGGACATCCAGACAAACACCGGGGAGCTGTTTTTT; d_gene: -; abundance: -; v_gene: TRBV28; j_gene: TRBJ2-2
CDR3aa: CASSFVTSGRTKVEQYF; CDR3nt: TGTGCCAGCAGTTTTGTGACTAGCGGGAGAACAAAGGTCGAGCAGTACTTC; d_gene: TRBD2; abundance: -; v_gene: TRBV28; j_gene: TRBJ2-7
CDR3aa: CASSPDREGYGYTF; CDR3nt: TGTGCCAGCTCGCCGGACAGGGAGGGCTATGGCTACACCTTC; d_gene: TRBD1; abundance: -; v_gene: TRBV18; j_gene: TRBJ1-2
CDR3aa: CASSEAQFLYEQYF; CDR3nt: TGTGCCAGCAGTGAAGCCCAGTTTTTATACGAGCAGTACTTC; d_gene: -; abundance: few; v_gene: TRBV6-1; j_gene: TRBJ2-7
CDR3aa: CASSDSSSGRDTQYF; CDR3nt: TGTGCCAGCAGTGACTCGTCTAGCGGGAGGGATACGCAGTATTTT; d_gene: TRBD2; abundance: -; v_gene: TRBV6-4; j_gene: TRBJ2-3
CDR3aa: CASSDSSGASYEQYF; CDR3nt: TGTGCCAGCAGTGACTCTTCGGGTGCTTCCTACGAGCAGTACTTC; d_gene: -; abundance: few; v_gene: TRBV6-1; j_gene: TRBJ2-7
CDR3aa: CASSLGRRGENTEAFF; CDR3nt: TGTGCCAGCAGCTTAGGGCGTCGGGGTGAGAACACTGAAGCTTTCTTT; d_gene: -; abundance: few; v_gene: TRBV11-3; j_gene: TRBJ1-1
CDR3aa: CASSPGTSGTGELFF; CDR3nt: TGTGCCAGCAGTCCCGGGACTAGCGGGACCGGGGAGCTGTTTTTT; d_gene: TRBD2; abundance: -; v_gene: TRBV27; j_gene: TRBJ2-2
CDR3aa: CSGDNSPNEQFF; CDR3nt: TGCAGCGGTGATAATTCCCCCAATGAGCAGTTCTTC; d_gene: -; abundance: -; v_gene: TRBV29-1; j_gene: TRBJ2-1
CDR3aa: CASSPGQGIAFNSGNTIYF; CDR3nt: TGTGCCAGCTCGCCGGGACAGGGGATCGCCTTTAACTCTGGAAACACCATATATTTT; d_gene: TRBD1; abundance: -; v_gene: TRBV18; j_gene: TRBJ1-3
CDR3aa: CASSRDRGPSGNTIYF; CDR3nt: TGTGCCAGCAGTCGGGACAGGGGCCCCTCTGGAAACACCATATATTTT; d_gene: TRBD1; abundance: once; v_gene: TRBV6-6; j_gene: TRBJ1-3
CDR3aa: CASSDGQGPDEQYF; CDR3nt: TGTGCCAGCTCAGACGGACAGGGCCCCGACGAGCAGTACTTC; d_gene: TRBD1; abundance: -; v_gene: TRBV18; j_gene: TRBJ2-7